A selection of T cell receptor beta chains follows, all from one sample in a study of T cell responses to AZD1222 COVID-19 vaccine. Measured with immunoSEQ multiplex PCR; TCRdb has only the in-frame clones, and not every one. The sample includes under 170,000 clones, about 95% seen only once; the top ten take 1.3%. Sequencing was performed on peripheral blood, taken on day 0 of AZD1222 vaccination. Every receptor here comes from an adult in good health. Each CDR3 is given with its conserved first and last residue. Each record gives: clone size, J gene, D gene, V gene, CDR3 protein, CDR3 DNA. D genes are given only for firm matches. Clone size is not always given. Where it is, it says once, few, many or a class for expanded clones.

size: .
J: TRBJ1-1
D: .
V: TRBV6-5
CDR3: CASSYSIVGDTEAFF
DNA: TGTGCCAGCAGTTACTCGATTGTAGGGGACACTGAAGCTTTCTTT

size: .
J: TRBJ1-2
D: .
V: TRBV9
CDR3: CASSARGGNGYTF
DNA: TGTGCCAGCAGCGCCAGGGGTGGAAACGGCTACACCTTC

size: .
J: TRBJ2-3
D: .
V: TRBV28
CDR3: CASTRGGTDTQYF
DNA: TGTGCCAGCACTAGGGGTGGAACAGATACGCAGTATTTT

size: .
J: TRBJ1-1
D: .
V: TRBV24-1
CDR3: CATSDAVSEAFF
DNA: TGTGCCACCAGTGATGCCGTATCTGAAGCTTTCTTT

size: .
J: TRBJ1-1
D: .
V: TRBV7-9
CDR3: CASSLEQGGTEAFF
DNA: TGTGCCAGCAGCTTAGAACAGGGAGGCACTGAAGCTTTCTTT

size: .
J: TRBJ2-1
D: .
V: TRBV19
CDR3: CASSIPENSGYNEQFF
DNA: TGTGCCAGTAGTATCCCAGAAAATAGCGGATACAATGAGCAGTTCTTC

size: once
J: TRBJ2-1
D: TRBD2
V: TRBV7-2
CDR3: CASSSGLAPAGEQFF
DNA: TGTGCCAGCAGCTCGGGACTAGCCCCAGCAGGTGAGCAGTTCTTC

size: once
J: TRBJ1-1
D: .
V: TRBV30
CDR3: CAWVMGAANTEAFF
DNA: TGTGCCTGGGTCATGGGGGCCGCGAACACTGAAGCTTTCTTT

size: .
J: TRBJ1-2
D: TRBD1
V: TRBV19
CDR3: CASSIEGQGAYGYTF
DNA: TGTGCCAGTAGTATAGAAGGACAGGGCGCCTATGGCTACACCTTC

size: .
J: TRBJ2-3
D: .
V: TRBV29-1
CDR3: CSTGPGDTQYF
DNA: TGCAGCACTGGACCGGGAGATACGCAGTATTTT

size: .
J: TRBJ2-3
D: TRBD2
V: TRBV6-4
CDR3: CASSDGGGAADTQYF
DNA: TGTGCCAGCAGTGACGGCGGGGGGGCAGCAGATACGCAGTATTTT

size: .
J: TRBJ1-5
D: .
V: TRBV27
CDR3: CASSYKQGNQPQHF
DNA: TGTGCCAGCAGTTACAAACAGGGTAATCAGCCCCAGCATTTT

size: .
J: TRBJ2-3
D: .
V: TRBV24-1
CDR3: CATSDSDSETSTDTQYF
DNA: TGTGCCACCAGTGATTCCGATAGCGAGACTAGCACAGATACGCAGTATTTT